Listed here is a single T cell receptor beta chain. Its cognate antigen is unknown. The data were produced by immunoSEQ multiplex PCR, yet TCRdb's version contains in-frame clones alone and is incomplete. Of about 45,000 clones listed, around 72% are singletons. This entry belongs to a study of vaccination effects on CD4 cells after COVID-19. ViraFEST used viral peptide pools to expand antigen-specific CD4+ T cells before sequencing. The culture ran for approximately 10 days, and then CD4+ T cells were isolated. PCR showed that the person got SARS-CoV-2 infection at some point between March and December 2020. CDR1 and CDR2 (germline): DFQATT, SNEGSKA (reference sequence). Germline trimming cut 4 bases from V and 8 bases from J; bases unmatched to any gene: 7. The CDR3 runs to 12 residues.

The sample in question was CD4+ T cells from PBMCs cultured with a peptide pool, obtained before COVID-19 vaccination. This rearrangement joins TRBV20-1 to TRBJ1-2; 7 positions match TRBD1. The source of this sequence is a human donor who had a prior SARS-CoV-2 infection. The chain's CDR3 is CSAIEGARGYTF. The CDR3 nucleotides are TGCAGTGCTATTGAGGGGGCGCGAGGCTACACCTTC.